This TCR beta chain is from a study of OX40 agonist ivuxolimab in advanced cancers. At the level of the whole study: Ivuxolimab was an agonistic, fully human IgG2 monoclonal antibody directed against OX40 (CD134), a costimulatory receptor. Peripheral TCRbeta sequencing was intended to test whether TCR sequence diversity was altered and clonal T-cell expansion was caused by ivuxolimab. In the dose-escalation cohort, around 80% of patients were male, and the mean age was 60 years with a range of about 20 to 80. Three dose-escalation patients achieved partial responses, one with hepatocellular carcinoma and two with cutaneous melanoma. The monotherapy dose-escalation portion (N of about 52 patients) of the phase I ivuxolimab trial is reported in the paper. Prior anti-PD-1, anti-PD-L1 or anti-CTLA-4 therapy was permitted, and roughly two fifths of dose-escalation patients had received checkpoint inhibitors. Of the roughly 52 dose-escalation patients, hepatocellular carcinoma was present in around 20, melanoma in approximately 15, renal cell carcinoma in 9 and head and neck cancer in 9. Intravenous ivuxolimab was administered to patients every 2 weeks at six dose levels: 0.01, 0.1, 0.3, 1.5, 3 and 10 mg/kg. General conclusions and limits of the study: Low levels of normalized T-cell clonal expansion were also shown by some nonresponding patients. At doses of 0.1 to 3.0 mg/kg, clonal expansion of both CD4+ and CD8+ T cells in blood was seen between baseline and week 6. Which antigens the clonally expanded peripheral T cells were specific for was not determined. Partial responders in the 0.1-3.0 mg/kg groups had among the lowest normalized peripheral clonal expansion, especially among CD8+ T cells. After ivuxolimab, CD8+ T cells had more expanded clones than CD4+ T cells on average.

The trial excluded patients who had a history of autoimmune disease or who were on systemic immunosuppression. Peripheral blood for TCR sequencing was collected from all dose cohorts at baseline, on cycle 4 day 1, and on cycle 7 day 1. Samples were obtained from an open-label, multicenter, first-in-human phase I dose-escalation trial of ivuxolimab. The trial enrolled adults with locally advanced or metastatic head and neck squamous cell, hepatocellular, melanoma or renal cell carcinoma. Before TCR sequencing, CD4+ T cells and CD8+ T cells were sorted from peripheral blood as separate populations. About this clone itself: Its specific antigen is unknown. Base qualities were left out, and no much larger clone turns up one base away.

To sequence the TCRbeta CDR3 region, genomic DNA was isolated from the sorted cells. The immunoSEQ Assay was used to sequence the TCRbeta CDR3 regions. In TCRdb, the immuneACCESS table is reduced to in-frame sequences with V and J assigned. These tables do not hold every clone; where another copy was compared, an unresolved V gene accounts for under half, and the others remain unexplained. For this sample there are 55,000 to 90,000 clones; about 82% appear just once. The top ten constitute 1.1% of the sample. V and J lose 2 bases and 0 bases, and a span of 10 bases separates them. The CDR3, cysteine through phenylalanine, is 15 amino acids long. The kept DNA is CDR3 alone, 45 bases in frame from the first base. As encoded in the germline V gene, CDR1 is MNHEY while CDR2 is SVGAGI.

The sequence came from an adult with an advanced solid tumor such as melanoma, head and neck, liver or kidney cancer. The material sequenced was CD4+ or CD8+ T cells sorted from blood, taken in a trial of the OX40 agonist ivuxolimab. The chain is assembled from TRBV6-5 and TRBJ1-2, with the D gene too uncertain to name. The sequenced DNA: TGTGCCAGCAGTTACGCGACGGGAGCTAACTATGGCTACACCTTC. Translated, it reads CASSYATGANYGYTF.